This is a list of T cell receptor beta chains from one sample in a study of blood T cells in healthy people across ages. TCRdb called the 5' RACE reads again in MiXCR, with one record for every CDR3 protein. The sample consists of around 1,800,000 distinct CDR3 sequences, about 39% of them appearing once. The sample consisted of blood. These receptors originate from a human donor in good health. Each CDR3 is given with its conserved first and last residue. D genes are given only for firm matches. Rows may omit the clone size; those that give it use once, few, many or a size class.

>.|.|TRBV18|TRBJ1-2
CASSPQYYGTTNYGYTF
TGTGCCAGCTCACCACAGTATTACGGGACAACCAACTATGGCTACACCTTC
>.|.|TRBV18|TRBJ2-7
CASAGPEKTIYEQYF
TGTGCCAGCGCTGGTCCCGAAAAAACTATCTACGAGCAGTACTTC
>.|.|TRBV7-9|TRBJ1-1
CASSSNAYTEAFF
TGTGCCAGCAGCTCAAATGCCTACACTGAAGCTTTCTTT
>.|.|TRBV7-2|TRBJ1-2
CASSFSVEGGYTF
TGTGCCAGCAGTTTCTCGGTAGAGGGTGGCTACACCTTC
>.|.|TRBV27|TRBJ1-4
CASPGPGGEKLFF
TGTGCCTCCCCGGGGCCCGGTGGTGAAAAACTGTTTTTT
>.|.|TRBV5-1|TRBJ2-4
CASSVDSSEAKNIQYF
TGCGCCAGCAGCGTAGACAGCTCCGAAGCCAAAAACATTCAGTACTTC
>.|.|TRBV14|TRBJ2-7
CASSPYSGIYEQYF
TGTGCCAGCAGCCCCTATTCCGGAATCTACGAGCAGTACTTC
>.|.|TRBV7-2|TRBJ1-6
CASSLRGADSPLHF
TGTGCCAGCAGCTTAAGGGGGGCTGATTCACCCCTCCACTTT
>.|.|TRBV28|TRBJ1-5
CASSPLEGRINQPQHF
TGTGCCAGCAGCCCCCTTGAGGGCCGGATTAATCAGCCCCAGCATTTT
>.|.|TRBV29-1|TRBJ2-7
CSVDMGSSYEQYF
TGCAGCGTTGATATGGGTAGCTCCTACGAGCAGTACTTC
>.|.|TRBV7-2|TRBJ2-1
CASSLEIVRGAEQFF
TGTGCCAGCAGCTTAGAGATAGTCCGAGGTGCTGAGCAGTTCTTC
>.|.|TRBV4-2|TRBJ1-2
CASSQIEGNGYTF
TGTGCCAGCAGCCAAATTGAGGGTAATGGCTACACCTTC
>.|.|TRBV3-1|TRBJ1-2
CASSRDGRYGYTF
TGTGCCAGCAGCCGGGACGGGCGCTATGGCTACACCTTC
>few|.|TRBV9|TRBJ2-3
CASSVDLGTADTQYF
TGTGCCAGCAGCGTAGATCTGGGGACGGCCGATACGCAGTATTTT
>.|.|TRBV29-1|TRBJ1-1
CSVEDVGAKGYTEAFF
TGCAGCGTTGAAGATGTGGGGGCAAAGGGGTACACTGAAGCTTTCTTT
>.|.|TRBV7-2|TRBJ2-7
CASSFYREGDPYEQYF
TGTGCCAGCAGCTTTTATCGGGAAGGAGATCCTTACGAGCAGTACTTC
>many|TRBD2|TRBV7-2|TRBJ2-7
CASSFTSDYEQYF
TGTGCCAGCAGCTTCACTAGCGACTACGAGCAGTACTTC
>.|.|TRBV11-2|TRBJ1-6
CASSLGGTSPLHF
TGTGCCAGCAGCTTAGGAGGGACTTCACCCCTCCACTTT
>.|.|TRBV7-2|TRBJ2-7
CASSLALAALFGEQYF
TGTGCCAGCAGCTTAGCGCTGGCGGCTTTATTCGGCGAGCAGTACTTC
>.|TRBD2|TRBV2|TRBJ2-3
CASRQLADTDTQYF
TGTGCCAGCAGGCAACTAGCGGACACAGATACGCAGTATTTT
>.|.|TRBV20-1|TRBJ2-5
CSASPGAGETQYF
TGCAGTGCTAGCCCGGGGGCGGGAGAGACCCAGTACTTC
>.|TRBD1|TRBV5-1|TRBJ1-4
CASSGTGTGEEKLFF
TGCGCCAGCAGCGGAACCGGGACAGGGGAAGAAAAACTGTTTTTT
>few|.|TRBV6-2/TRBV6-3|TRBJ2-4
CASSYSKPGRSAQYF
TGTGCCAGCAGTTACTCGAAGCCAGGGCGTTCCGCGCAGTACTTC
>.|TRBD2|TRBV7-2|TRBJ2-5
CASSLASGGIQETQYF
TGTGCCAGCAGCCTAGCTAGCGGGGGTATCCAAGAGACCCAGTACTTC
>.|TRBD1|TRBV4-1|TRBJ2-4
CASSPYFMSNPGQVSKNIRYF
TGCGCCAGCAGCCCCTATTTTATGAGCAACCCGGGACAGGTCTCCAAAAACATTCGGTACTTC
>.|TRBD2|TRBV5-6|TRBJ2-3
CASSLETAGGTDTQYF
TGTGCCAGCAGCTTAGAGACGGCGGGGGGCACAGATACGCAGTATTTT
>.|.|TRBV12-3/TRBV12-4|TRBJ1-1
CASSFDSQAGTEAFF
TGTGCCAGCAGTTTCGACAGCCAGGCAGGCACTGAGGCTTTCTTT
>.|.|TRBV29-1|TRBJ1-1
CSVDPWDTEAFF
TGCAGCGTTGATCCGTGGGACACTGAAGCTTTCTTT
>.|TRBD1|TRBV29-1|TRBJ2-5
CSGRNDREETQYF
TGCAGCGGGAGAAACGACAGGGAAGAGACCCAGTACTTC
>once|TRBD1|TRBV20-1|TRBJ1-1
CSAETPGQGNTEAFF
TGCAGTGCTGAAACTCCGGGACAGGGTAACACTGAAGCTTTCTTT
>.|.|TRBV7-2|TRBJ2-5
CASSQDQHEETQYF
TGTGCCAGCAGCCAGGACCAGCATGAAGAGACCCAGTACTTC
>.|.|TRBV6-1|TRBJ2-3
CAGRRTDTQYF
TGTGCCGGCCGACGCACAGATACGCAGTATTTT
>few|TRBD1|TRBV7-8|TRBJ1-2
CASSHIEDRVRLWGYTF
TGTGCCAGCAGCCACATCGAGGACAGGGTGAGGCTGTGGGGCTACACCTTC
>.|.|TRBV20-1|TRBJ1-4
CSARDPRGSEKLFF
TGCAGTGCTAGAGATCCCCGGGGGAGTGAAAAACTGTTTTTT
>few|TRBD2|TRBV5-1|TRBJ2-7
CASSLNTGTTPYEQYF
TGCGCCAGCAGTCTTAACACCGGGACTACCCCCTACGAGCAGTACTTC
>.|.|TRBV6-5|TRBJ2-7
CASSYSPGSYYEQYF
TGTGCCAGCAGTTACAGTCCTGGCAGCTACTACGAGCAGTACTTC
>.|.|TRBV6-2/TRBV6-3|TRBJ1-5
CASSYLVAQPQHF
TGTGCCAGCAGTTACCTGGTGGCCCAGCCCCAGCATTTT
>.|.|TRBV12-3/TRBV12-4|TRBJ2-7
CASSPLGGPAGYEQYF
TGTGCCAGCAGTCCCCTTGGGGGTCCCGCCGGCTACGAGCAGTACTTC
>.|.|TRBV2|TRBJ2-1
CASSVLRNEQFF
TGTGCCAGCAGTGTTTTGCGGAATGAGCAGTTCTTC
>.|.|TRBV5-1|TRBJ1-2
CASSPPAPNYGYTF
TGCGCCAGCAGCCCTCCGGCCCCTAACTATGGCTACACCTTC
>few|TRBD2|TRBV5-1|TRBJ2-5
CASSPSSGGTGTQYF
TGCGCCAGCAGCCCCTCAAGCGGGGGGACCGGGACCCAGTACTTC
>.|.|TRBV6-5|TRBJ1-4
CASSPTGGKLFF
TGTGCCAGCAGCCCCACAGGTGGAAAACTGTTTTTT
>.|TRBD2|TRBV7-9|TRBJ2-3
CASSLIVAGGRTDTQYF
TGTGCCAGCAGCTTAATCGTAGCGGGGGGACGCACAGATACGCAGTATTTT